This passage covers 27 T cell receptor beta chains from one sample sequenced in a study of identical twins. MiXCR was run by TCRdb on the 5' RACE reads, yielding one entry per CDR3 protein. Of some 760,000 distinct CDR3 sequences in the sample, around a sixth were seen once. The data were also submitted as part of a second study, on T cells expressing NK-cell markers.

Sequenced: PBMCs. The receptor set was obtained from a young woman in good health.

The rearrangement uses TRBV20-1 and TRBJ2-4; 7 bases fit TRBD1. Germline V lookup: CDR1 DFQATT, CDR2 SNEGSKA (reference sequence). The CDR3 length is 15 residues. V trimming: 0 bases; J trimming: 2 bases; junction bases outside the gene matches: 4. Here the CDR3 DNA reads TGCAGTGCTAGAGAAGGGGGCTTCTCCAAAAACATTCAGTACTTC. This translates into CSAREGGFSKNIQYF.

The CDR3 spells CASSFLTGVGEQYF. The CDR3 DNA follows: TGTGCCAGCAGTTTTTTGACAGGGGTCGGCGAGCAGTACTTC. The rearrangement uses TRBV12-3 or TRBV12-4 and TRBJ2-7; TRBD1 matches at 8 bases. The CDR3 is made up of 14 amino acids. Trimming at V came to 3 bases and at J to 6 bases, leaving 7 bases not matched to a gene.

This clonotype came up a few times. The chain carries TRBV6-5 and TRBJ1-1; D uncertain. Germline V gene data show CDR1 as MNHEY and CDR2 as SVGAGI. The length of the CDR3 is 15 residues. V gave up 2 bases and J gave up 2 bases, with 12 bases separating them. This CDR3 is CASSYGVGANTEAFF. CDR3 in DNA: TGTGCCAGCAGTTACGGAGTAGGCGCAAACACTGAAGCTTTCTTT.

The CDR3 is CASTSDRPNEQFF. In DNA form, the CDR3 reads TGCGCCAGCACCTCGGACAGACCCAATGAGCAGTTCTTC. The chain has TRBV5-1 and TRBJ2-1, with D maybe TRBD1 (6 bases). Looked up from germline, CDR1 is SGHRS and CDR2 is YFSETQ. V lost 6 bases and J 6 bases, leaving 13 bases between the germline ends. This CDR3 is 13 amino acids long. The variable domain in full, completed from reference TRBV5-1 and TRBJ2-1, reads KAGVTQTPRYLIKTRGQQVTLSCSPISGHRSVSWYQQTPGQGLQFLFEYFSETQRNKGNFPGRFSGRQFSNSRSEMNVSTLELGDSALYLCASTSDRPNEQFFGPGTRLTVL.

This clonotype was picked up many times. The rearrangement joins TRBV12-3 or TRBV12-4 to TRBJ2-3; 9 positions match TRBD2. V shed 3 bases and J 1 base; nucleotides not matched to a gene: 5. This CDR3 has 16 residues. This CDR3 reads CASSFGSSGGTDTQYF. CDR3 DNA sequence: TGTGCCAGCAGTTTCGGCTCTAGCGGGGGCACAGATACGCAGTATTTT.

This clonotype was recorded a few times. The genes are TRBV5-5 and TRBJ1-6; TRBD1 aligns across 9 bases. V shed 2 bases, J shed 10 bases, and the junction held 7 bases outside the gene matches. The CDR3 covers 15 residues. Germline V gene sequence: CDR1 SGHKS, CDR2 YYEKEE (reference sequence). The CDR3 spells CASSFVQGARSPLHF. The CDR3, as DNA: TGTGCCAGCAGCTTTGTACAGGGGGCTAGGTCACCCCTCCACTTT.

The chain links TRBV5-1 to TRBJ2-6; no clear D gene. This CDR3 contains 17 residues. V lost 0 bases and J lost 0, with 10 bases in between. Germline lookup yields CDR1 SGHRS and CDR2 YFSETQ. CDR3 residues: CASSLGHGTSGANVLTF. CDR3 sequence (DNA): TGCGCCAGCAGCTTGGGGCACGGAACCTCTGGGGCCAACGTCCTGACTTTC.

This clonotype was observed a few times. The J gene is TRBJ2-1, the V gene TRBV7-9; TRBD1 aligns across 10 bases. This CDR3 spans 15 amino acids. V shed 2 bases, J shed 7 bases, and the junction held 5 bases outside the gene matches. Germline-derived CDR1 and CDR2 are SEHNR and FQNEAQ (reference sequence). The DNA for the CDR3 is TGTGCCAGCAGCTTAAAGGGACAGGGGAGTAATGAGCAGTTCTTC. It codes for CASSLKGQGSNEQFF. Supplemented by reference TRBV7-9 and TRBJ2-1, the full variable domain reads DTGVSQNPRHKITKRGQNVTFRCDPISEHNRLYWYRQTLGQGPEFLTYFQNEAQLEKSRLLSDRFSAERPKGSFSTLEIQRTEQGDSAMYLCASSLKGQGSNEQFFGPGTRLTVL.

The J gene is TRBJ2-2, the V gene TRBV9, with 12 bases fitting TRBD2. The germline CDR1 and CDR2 sequences are SGDLS and YYNGEE. Trimming removed 3 bases from V and 4 bases from J; junction bases left unmatched: 4. The CDR3 contains 16 residues. CDR3 sequence: CASSETSGRFTGELFF. The CDR3 nucleotides read TGTGCCAGCAGCGAGACTAGCGGGAGATTCACCGGGGAGCTGTTTTTT.

This rearrangement joins TRBV20-1 to TRBJ2-1; no reliable D call. V lost 7 bases, J lost 5 bases, and 12 bases lay in between. This CDR3 is built from 12 residues. In germline, CDR1 is DFQATT, CDR2 SNEGSKA (reference sequence). CDR3 sequence (DNA): TGCAGTGTCAGATTACGCAACAATGAGCAGTTCTTC. Translated: CSVRLRNNEQFF.

The J gene is TRBJ2-3, the V gene TRBV12-3 or TRBV12-4; 13 nucleotides line up with TRBD2. The V gene end was trimmed by 6 bases and the J gene end by 0 bases; junction bases not matched to a gene: 9. The CDR3 is made up of 18 amino acids. CDR3 sequence (DNA): TGTGCCAGCAGACTGACTAGCGGGGGGCCAGCTAGCACAGATACGCAGTATTTT. Its protein product is CASRLTSGGPASTDTQYF.

The rearrangement uses TRBV21-1 and TRBJ2-5; the table's D gene call, TRBD2, was not cross checked with the DNA. TRBV21-1 is described as a pseudogene. CDR3 size: 19 residues. CDR3 nucleotides: TGTGCCAGCAGCTCGCCCGCGAAGCGGGAGGGCGGGTTGAGAGAGACCCAGTACTTC. Its protein is CASSSPAKREGGLRETQYF.

This clonotype has a handful of counts. This CDR3 is CASADGTPGTDTQYF. The DNA of the CDR3 is TGTGCCAGCGCCGACGGGACTCCTGGCACAGATACGCAGTATTTT. V usage is TRBV2 and J usage is TRBJ2-3; D is possibly TRBD2 (6 bases). The CDR3 spans 15 residues. CDR1 and CDR2 (germline): SNHLY, FYNNEI. The V and J ends lost 8 bases and 1 base respectively, with 16 bases between them.

This clonotype was detected only a few times. This chain links TRBV19 with TRBJ2-7, with D possibly being TRBD1 or TRBD2 (6 bases each). The CDR3 is 15 amino acids. V was cut by 6 bases and J by 3 bases, with 18 bases left in between. Germline loops: CDR1 LNHDA, CDR2 SQIVND (reference sequence). The CDR3 sequence: CASSPFSGGNYEQYF. DNA of the CDR3: TGTGCCAGTAGCCCGTTTTCCGGGGGCAACTACGAGCAGTACTTC.

This clonotype was picked up a small number of times. The V and J genes are TRBV12-3 or TRBV12-4 and TRBJ1-5; D ambiguous. CDR3 length: 12 amino acids. Between the trimmed V and J ends, which lost 5 bases and 9 bases, there was a span of 11 bases. The CDR3 is CASSLLRWPQHF. In nucleotides, the CDR3 is TGTGCCAGCAGTCTCCTCCGATGGCCCCAGCATTTT.

Relative to its sample, this clonotype is medium-sized. The V call is TRBV3-1, the J call TRBJ2-3; no definite D call. Germline lookup yields CDR1 LGHDT and CDR2 YNNKEL (reference sequence). The CDR3 extends over 14 amino acids. Trimming shortened V by 5 bases and J by 4 bases, and 13 bases separated the two germline ends. The CDR3 loop reads CASSYRSWADTQYF. The CDR3 DNA is TGTGCCAGCAGCTACAGAAGTTGGGCAGATACGCAGTATTTT.

The rearrangement uses TRBV6-2 or TRBV6-3 and TRBJ2-1; 10 bases are shared with TRBD2. This CDR3 contains 16 residues. J gave up 4 bases and V 4 bases, and 7 bases lay outside the gene matches. Germline V gene lookup returns CDR1 MNHEY and CDR2 SVGEGT. CDR3 sequence: CASSWASGGQYNEQFF. The CDR3 DNA reads as TGTGCCAGCAGTTGGGCTAGCGGGGGTCAATACAATGAGCAGTTCTTC.

This clonotype was detected only a few times. The CDR3 region is CATSDGGRGETQYF. The CDR3 DNA is TGTGCCACCAGTGATGGGGGGCGCGGGGAGACCCAGTACTTC. This chain links TRBV24-1 with TRBJ2-5; either TRBD1 or TRBD2 may supply D (6 bases each). V was shortened by 3 bases and J by 5 bases, with 12 bases between the two germline ends. This CDR3 has 14 amino acids. Germline V gene lookup returns CDR1 KGHDR and CDR2 SFDVKD.

The chain recombines TRBV7-2 with TRBJ2-5, with unresolved D. The CDR3 length is 14 residues. Trimming took 3 bases from V and 2 from J, leaving 10 bases between them. The germline V gene encodes CDR1 SGHTA and CDR2 FQGNSA. The CDR3 is CASSFAFSQETQYF. CDR3 sequence (DNA): TGTGCCAGCAGCTTTGCGTTTTCGCAAGAGACCCAGTACTTC.

This clonotype has at least ten counts. V usage is TRBV20-1 and J usage is TRBJ2-1, with TRBD2 matching 11 bases. The CDR3 spans 15 residues. Losses at the gene ends were 1 base for V and 4 bases for J; bases not matched to a gene: 3. Germline loops: CDR1 DFQATT, CDR2 SNEGSKA (reference sequence). The CDR3 DNA sequence: TGCAGTGCTAGAGTCAGGACTAGCGGGTACAATGAGCAGTTCTTC. This gives the protein CSARVRTSGYNEQFF.

For this clonotype: A read error may produce the germline difference seen at one junction end. This chain uses TRBV27 with TRBJ2-2; tentatively, D is TRBD1 (5 bases). Germline values: CDR1 MNHEY, CDR2 SMNVEV (reference sequence). The CDR3 length is 16 residues. The CDR3 region is CASSLIRQTKTGELFF. CDR3 bases: TGTGCCAGCAGTTTGATTAGACAGACGAAGACCGGGGAGCTGTTTTTT.

This chain connects TRBV12-3 or TRBV12-4 to TRBJ2-1; the match to TRBD2 covers 7 bases. CDR3 length: 14 amino acids. With V trimmed by 4 bases and J by 6 bases, 6 bases remained unmatched. CDR3 amino acids: CASSYRTRSNEQFF. In nucleotides, the CDR3 is TGTGCCAGCAGTTACCGGACTAGAAGCAATGAGCAGTTCTTC.

The rearrangement links TRBV6-5 to TRBJ2-7; 7 bases map to TRBD2. Germline V lookup: CDR1 MNHEY, CDR2 SVGAGI. The ends lost 4 bases at V and 3 bases at J; junction bases unmatched: 3. The CDR3 length is 13 residues. CDR3 coding DNA: TGTGCCAGCAGTTCATGGGGGGGCTACGAGCAGTACTTC. This translates into CASSSWGGYEQYF.

This clonotype turned up a few times. The chain joins TRBV29-1 to TRBJ2-1; D is perhaps TRBD1 or TRBD2 (5 bases each). There are 14 residues in the CDR3. Per the germline V gene, CDR1 is SQVTM and CDR2 is ANQGSEA. V was trimmed by 4 bases and J by 7 bases, leaving 17 bases between them. The CDR3 DNA reads as TGCAGCGTTGGGGGCGGGCAAGGGTATAATGAGCAGTTCTTC. This codes for CSVGGGQGYNEQFF.

The chain has TRBV7-9 and TRBJ2-2; D might be TRBD1 (6 bases). The length of the CDR3 is 14 residues. The ends were cut back, 9 bases at V and 3 bases at J, with 14 bases in the middle. Per germline, CDR1 SEHNR and CDR2 FQNEAQ (reference sequence). The CDR3 DNA is TGTGCCAGTGCCTCGGACAGATACACCGGGGAGCTGTTTTTT. Amino acid sequence: CASASDRYTGELFF.

The chain recombines TRBV30 with TRBJ2-2; no definite D call. Germline lookup yields CDR1 GTSNPN and CDR2 SVGIG (reference sequence). The CDR3 is 15 amino acids. The germline V and J ends were trimmed by 3 bases and 1 base, with 12 bases remaining between them. CDR3 protein: CAWRDALVNTGELFF. Written as DNA, the CDR3 is TGTGCCTGGAGGGACGCGCTGGTGAACACCGGGGAGCTGTTTTTT.

The chain uses TRBV14 and TRBJ2-3; D is unresolved. Germline V CDR1 and CDR2: SGHDN, FVKESK. CDR3 length: 14 residues. V gave up 2 bases and J gave up 4 bases, with 10 bases separating them. In nucleotides, the CDR3 is TGTGCCAGCAGCCAACAGCTCCCGCCAGATACGCAGTATTTT. Residues: CASSQQLPPDTQYF.